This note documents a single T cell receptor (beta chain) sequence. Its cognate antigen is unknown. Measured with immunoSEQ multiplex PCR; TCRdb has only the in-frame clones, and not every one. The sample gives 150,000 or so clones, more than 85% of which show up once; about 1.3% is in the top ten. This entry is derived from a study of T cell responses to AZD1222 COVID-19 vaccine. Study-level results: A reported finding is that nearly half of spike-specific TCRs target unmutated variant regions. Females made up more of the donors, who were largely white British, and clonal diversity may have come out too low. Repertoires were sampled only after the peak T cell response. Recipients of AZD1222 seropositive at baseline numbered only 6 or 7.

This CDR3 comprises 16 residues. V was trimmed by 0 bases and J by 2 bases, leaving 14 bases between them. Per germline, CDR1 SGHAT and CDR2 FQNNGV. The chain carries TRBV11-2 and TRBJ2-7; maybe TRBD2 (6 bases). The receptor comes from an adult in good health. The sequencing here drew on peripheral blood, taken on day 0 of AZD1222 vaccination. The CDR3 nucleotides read TGTGCCAGCAGCTTAGATGACACTAGCTGGGCCTACGAGCAGTACTTC. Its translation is CASSLDDTSWAYEQYF.